A selection of T cell receptor beta chains follows, all from one sample in a study of OX40 agonist ivuxolimab in advanced cancers. The table came from immunoSEQ multiplex PCR; TCRdb's copy has only in-frame clones and leaves some out. The sample includes over 80,000 clones, about nine tenths of them seen just once. The sample was CD4+ or CD8+ T cells sorted from blood, taken in a trial of the OX40 agonist ivuxolimab. All receptors come from an adult with an advanced solid tumor such as melanoma, head and neck, liver or kidney cancer. Both conserved end residues are part of each CDR3. The D gene is left open where the match is weak. The size field is filled for only some rows; it gives once, few, many or a size class.

cdr3_aa | cdr3_nt | j_call | v_call | d_call | clone_size
CASSLTGMGEQYF | TGTGCCAGCAGCTTAACAGGGATGGGCGAGCAGTACTTC | TRBJ2-7 | TRBV7-2 | . | .
CASSPGTGANYGYTF | TGTGCCAGCTCACCTGGGACTGGAGCTAACTATGGCTACACCTTC | TRBJ1-2 | TRBV18 | . | once
CASSPSSGSNTGELFF | TGTGCCAGCAGCCCCTCCAGCGGTTCGAACACCGGGGAGCTGTTTTTT | TRBJ2-2 | TRBV9 | . | .
CASRLTGGQETQYF | TGTGCCAGCAGACTGACAGGGGGCCAAGAGACCCAGTACTTC | TRBJ2-5 | TRBV6-6 | TRBD1 | .
CASSPMPGTGGGYEQYF | TGTGCCAGCTCACCAATGCCCGGGACAGGGGGCGGCTACGAGCAGTACTTC | TRBJ2-7 | TRBV18 | TRBD1 | .
CASSLGLSGGTNTIYF | TGTGCCAGCAGCTTAGGCCTGAGCGGCGGAACAAACACCATATATTTT | TRBJ1-3 | TRBV11-2 | . | .
CSVGPERVAGTGGDYGYTF | TGCAGCGTTGGTCCGGAAAGAGTCGCGGGGACAGGGGGAGACTATGGCTACACCTTC | TRBJ1-2 | TRBV29-1 | TRBD1 | .
CASTRDRANYGYTF | TGTGCCAGTACCAGGGACAGGGCTAACTATGGCTACACCTTC | TRBJ1-2 | TRBV19 | TRBD1 | .
CASCAFTDTQYF | TGTGCCAGTTGTGCTTTCACAGATACGCAGTATTTT | TRBJ2-3 | TRBV6-1 | . | .
CAWRALNTDTQYF | TGTGCCTGGAGAGCGCTAAACACAGATACGCAGTATTTT | TRBJ2-3 | TRBV30 | . | .
CAIRGLAGGDEQFF | TGTGCCATCAGGGGACTAGCGGGAGGTGATGAGCAGTTCTTC | TRBJ2-1 | TRBV10-3 | TRBD2 | .
CASSMTDQPQHF | TGTGCCAGTAGTATGACAGATCAGCCCCAGCATTTT | TRBJ1-5 | TRBV19 | . | .
CASSEVRGPGWAEFF | TGTGCCAGCAGTGAAGTCAGGGGGCCCGGGTGGGCTGAGTTCTTC | TRBJ2-1 | TRBV6-1 | TRBD1 | .
CASSYEGLGPNEQFF | TGTGCCAGCAGTTATGAGGGACTAGGCCCCAATGAGCAGTTCTTC | TRBJ2-1 | TRBV6-5 | TRBD2 | .
CASRSLAGAEQYF | TGTGCCAGTCGGTCGCTAGCGGGGGCCGAGCAGTACTTC | TRBJ2-7 | TRBV19 | TRBD2 | .
CASSLSTAGLGLKFF | TGTGCCAGCAGTTTATCCACCGCAGGACTAGGTTTGAAGTTCTTC | TRBJ2-1 | TRBV27 | TRBD2 | .
CASSSSSGGAPNTQYF | TGTGCCAGCAGCTCTTCTAGCGGGGGGGCTCCAAATACGCAGTATTTT | TRBJ2-3 | TRBV9 | TRBD2 | .
CASKLAGSEAFF | TGTGCCAGCAAATTGGCGGGGAGTGAAGCTTTCTTT | TRBJ1-1 | TRBV6-6 | . | once
CASADHTGATQYF | TGTGCCAGCGCAGACCACACGGGGGCAACGCAGTATTTT | TRBJ2-3 | TRBV6-5 | . | .
CAWSGVSSGANVLTF | TGTGCCTGGAGTGGGGTCTCCTCTGGGGCCAACGTCCTGACTTTC | TRBJ2-6 | TRBV30 | . | .
CAWSVRQGTTGANVLTF | TGTGCCTGGAGTGTAAGACAGGGAACCACCGGGGCCAACGTCCTGACTTTC | TRBJ2-6 | TRBV30 | TRBD1 | .
CASSLRVMENTGELFF | TGCGCCAGCAGCTTAAGGGTAATGGAGAACACCGGGGAGCTGTTTTTT | TRBJ2-2 | TRBV5-1 | . | .
CASSLQGDLNTEAFF | TGTGCCAGCTCACTTCAGGGGGATCTGAACACTGAAGCTTTCTTT | TRBJ1-1 | TRBV18 | TRBD1 | .
CASSQDSRVLRSYEQYF | TGCGCCAGCAGCCAAGATAGTCGGGTCCTACGCTCCTACGAGCAGTACTTC | TRBJ2-7 | TRBV4-1 | . | .
CASSDPYQGGYEQFF | TGTGCCAGCAGTGACCCTTATCAAGGGGGCTATGAGCAGTTCTTC | TRBJ2-1 | TRBV6-1 | TRBD1 | once
CASSYSGRTDTQYF | TGTGCCAGCAGTTATAGCGGGAGAACAGATACGCAGTATTTT | TRBJ2-3 | TRBV7-2 | TRBD2 | once
CASSLRGYPYEQYF | TGTGCCAGCAGTTTAAGAGGATACCCCTACGAGCAGTACTTC | TRBJ2-7 | TRBV27 | . | .
CAINNRYSYNSPLHF | TGTGCCATCAACAACAGGTACTCCTATAATTCACCCCTCCACTTT | TRBJ1-6 | TRBV10-3 | . | many
CASSTGFMNTEAFF | TGTGCCAGTAGTACGGGTTTTATGAACACTGAAGCTTTCTTT | TRBJ1-1 | TRBV19 | . | .
CASSSPGTGGYEQYF | TGTGCCAGCAGCTCCCCCGGGACAGGGGGCTACGAGCAGTACTTC | TRBJ2-7 | TRBV11-2 | TRBD1 | medium-sized
CASRERGNQPQHF | TGTGCCAGCAGGGAAAGGGGCAATCAGCCCCAGCATTTT | TRBJ1-5 | TRBV6-1 | . | .
CASMKGQSNEKLFF | TGTGCCAGCATGAAAGGGCAGTCCAATGAAAAACTGTTTTTT | TRBJ1-4 | TRBV5-5 | . | .
CASSSGQGSTEAFF | TGTGCCAGCAGCTCGGGCCAGGGTTCCACTGAAGCTTTCTTT | TRBJ1-1 | TRBV28 | . | .
CASSVRRGGKLFF | TGTGCCAGCAGCGTTCGCAGGGGCGGAAAACTGTTTTTT | TRBJ1-4 | TRBV13 | . | once
CASSPTGTSSEQFF | TGTGCCAGTAGTCCGACCGGGACCAGCAGTGAGCAGTTCTTC | TRBJ2-1 | TRBV19 | . | .
CASSQDGVSGRLTYEQYF | TGCGCCAGCAGCCAAGATGGGGTTAGCGGGAGGTTGACCTACGAGCAGTACTTC | TRBJ2-7 | TRBV4-3 | TRBD2 | .
CASSYSVQNTEAFF | TGTGCCAGCAGTTACTCGGTCCAAAACACTGAAGCTTTCTTT | TRBJ1-1 | TRBV6-6 | . | .
CASSLWTNTGELFF | TGTGCCAGCAGTTTATGGACCAATACCGGGGAGCTGTTTTTT | TRBJ2-2 | TRBV6-1 | . | .
CASSPDRDTEAFF | TGTGCCAGCTCACCAGACAGGGACACTGAAGCTTTCTTT | TRBJ1-1 | TRBV18 | TRBD1 | .
CASSIGGQPQHF | TGTGCCAGTAGTATCGGAGGGCAGCCCCAGCATTTT | TRBJ1-5 | TRBV19 | . | .
CASSGWGVMAGEQYF | TGTGCCAGCAGTGGATGGGGTGTAATGGCAGGCGAGCAGTACTTC | TRBJ2-7 | TRBV6-1 | . | .
CASSLSRDQYGYTF | TGTGCCAGCAGTTTGAGCAGGGACCAGTATGGCTACACCTTC | TRBJ1-2 | TRBV27 | . | .
CASSQKMVPGATNEKLFF | TGTGCCAGCAGCCAAAAAATGGTCCCAGGGGCAACTAATGAAAAACTGTTTTTT | TRBJ1-4 | TRBV4-2 | . | .
CASSSLAGTSTDTQYF | TGTGCCAGCAGCTCCCTAGCGGGGACTAGCACAGATACGCAGTATTTT | TRBJ2-3 | TRBV7-6 | TRBD2 | .
CASSERATWAGTETQYF | TGTGCCAGCAGTGAAAGGGCAACATGGGCGGGTACGGAGACCCAGTACTTC | TRBJ2-5 | TRBV6-1 | . | .
CASSSQGATEAFF | TGTGCCAGCAGTTCCCAGGGGGCCACTGAAGCTTTCTTT | TRBJ1-1 | TRBV6-6 | TRBD1 | .
CASSGPVSDEQYF | TGTGCCAGCAGCGGACCAGTCTCAGACGAGCAGTACTTC | TRBJ2-7 | TRBV7-8 | . | .
CASSLGVNQPQHF | TGTGCCAGCAGCTTGGGGGTCAATCAGCCCCAGCATTTT | TRBJ1-5 | TRBV7-6 | . | .
CASSPGQGGYTF | TGTGCCAGCAGCCCAGGACAGGGTGGCTACACCTTC | TRBJ1-2 | TRBV6-6 | TRBD1 | once
CASSFRRANEQFF | TGTGCCAGCAGCTTTCGAAGAGCCAATGAGCAGTTCTTC | TRBJ2-1 | TRBV7-3 | . | .
CASETIVNYGYTF | TGTGCCAGCGAAACCATCGTTAACTATGGCTACACCTTC | TRBJ1-2 | TRBV7-9 | . | .
CASSYLSGGAGNEQFF | TGTGCCAGCAGTTATCTTAGCGGGGGGGCCGGAAATGAGCAGTTCTTC | TRBJ2-1 | TRBV6-5 | TRBD2 | .
CASSRTSGGPRETQYF | TGTGCCAGCAGTCGGACTAGCGGGGGGCCTCGGGAGACCCAGTACTTC | TRBJ2-5 | TRBV7-2 | TRBD2 | .
CSVAGTGGTDTQYF | TGCAGCGTTGCCGGGACAGGGGGCACAGATACGCAGTATTTT | TRBJ2-3 | TRBV29-1 | TRBD1 | .
CASSLTGQGFHGYTF | TGTGCCAGCAGCTTGACGGGACAGGGGTTCCATGGCTACACCTTC | TRBJ1-2 | TRBV5-5 | TRBD1 | .
CAWANIGSTNEKLFF | TGTGCCTGGGCCAATATCGGATCAACTAATGAAAAACTGTTTTTT | TRBJ1-4 | TRBV30 | . | .
CASSLYVGLNTEAFF | TGTGCCAGCAGCTTATATGTGGGGTTGAACACTGAAGCTTTCTTT | TRBJ1-1 | TRBV7-3 | . | .
CASSEFGRTDTQYF | TGTGCCAGCAGTGAATTTGGGCGCACAGATACGCAGTATTTT | TRBJ2-3 | TRBV6-1 | . | .
CASKYQAEAFF | TGTGCCAGTAAATATCAGGCAGAAGCTTTCTTT | TRBJ1-1 | TRBV6-6 | . | .